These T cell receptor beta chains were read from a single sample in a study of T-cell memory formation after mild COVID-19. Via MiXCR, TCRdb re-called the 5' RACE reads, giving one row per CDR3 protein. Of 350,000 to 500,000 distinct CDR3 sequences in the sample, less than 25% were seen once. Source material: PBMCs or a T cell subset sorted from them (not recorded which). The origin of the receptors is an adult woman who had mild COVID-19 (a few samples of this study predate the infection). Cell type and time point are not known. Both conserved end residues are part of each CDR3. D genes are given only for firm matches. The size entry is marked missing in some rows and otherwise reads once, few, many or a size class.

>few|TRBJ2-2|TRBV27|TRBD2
CASRQTSGGALSRELFF
TGTGCCAGCAGACAGACTAGCGGGGGGGCCCTTTCCAGGGAGCTGTTTTTT
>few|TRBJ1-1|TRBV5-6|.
CASSWGPRDLMNTEAFF
TGTGCCAGCAGCTGGGGGCCCAGGGATCTCATGAACACTGAAGCTTTCTTT
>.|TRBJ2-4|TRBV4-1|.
CASSQAVPDGKNIQYF
TGCGCCAGCAGCCAAGCTGTTCCGGACGGAAAAAACATTCAGTACTTC
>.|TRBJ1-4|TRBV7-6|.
CASSGLGDEKLFF
TGTGCCAGCTCTGGACTTGGGGATGAAAAACTGTTTTTT
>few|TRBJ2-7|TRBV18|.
CASSPGQGHYEQYF
TGTGCCAGCTCACCTGGTCAGGGGCACTACGAGCAGTACTTC
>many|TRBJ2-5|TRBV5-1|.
CASSFDPESPAETQYF
TGCGCCAGCAGCTTCGATCCAGAGTCACCGGCGGAGACCCAGTACTTC
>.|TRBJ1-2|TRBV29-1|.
CFSRSTGRYGYTF
TGCTTCTCCCGGTCGACAGGTCGCTATGGCTACACCTTC
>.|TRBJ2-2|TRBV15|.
CATSRERDSGGELFF
TGTGCCACCAGCAGAGAGAGGGATTCGGGTGGGGAGCTGTTTTTT
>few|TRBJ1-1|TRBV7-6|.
CASSLGPGVNTEAFF
TGTGCCAGCAGCTTAGGCCCAGGGGTGAACACTGAAGCTTTCTTT
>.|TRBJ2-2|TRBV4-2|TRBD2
CASSLGLAGVGTGELFF
TGTGCCAGCAGCCTCGGACTAGCGGGAGTGGGCACCGGGGAGCTGTTTTTT
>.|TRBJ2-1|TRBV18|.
CASRRTILYNEQFF
TGTGCCAGCCGCCGGACTATACTCTACAATGAGCAGTTCTTC
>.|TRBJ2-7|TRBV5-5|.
CASSRMLFYEQYF
TGTGCCAGCAGCCGGATGTTGTTCTACGAGCAGTACTTC
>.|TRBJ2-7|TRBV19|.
CASSISRGSPYEQYF
TGTGCCAGTAGTATATCGAGGGGCAGCCCCTACGAGCAGTACTTC
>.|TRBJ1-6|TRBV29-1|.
CSVRSWNSPLHF
TGCAGCGTACGATCGTGGAATTCACCCCTCCACTTT
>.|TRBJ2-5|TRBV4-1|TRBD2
CASSQVMGGGALETQYF
TGCGCCAGCAGCCAAGTGATGGGCGGGGGGGCTTTAGAGACCCAGTACTTC
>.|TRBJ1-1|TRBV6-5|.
CASSYSRGRVSRTEAFF
TGTGCCAGCAGTTACTCGAGGGGCAGGGTATCGCGCACTGAAGCTTTCTTT
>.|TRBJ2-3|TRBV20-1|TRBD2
CSVPRGAADTQYF
TGCAGTGTTCCGCGGGGGGCGGCAGATACGCAGTATTTT
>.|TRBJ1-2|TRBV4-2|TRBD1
CASSRNLAGTVNGYTF
TGTGCCAGCAGCCGCAACCTCGCAGGGACAGTTAATGGCTACACCTTC
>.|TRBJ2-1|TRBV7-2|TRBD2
CASSFGNSYVSGGPNEQFF
TGTGCCAGCAGCTTTGGGAATTCTTATGTGTCGGGGGGGCCCAATGAGCAGTTCTTC
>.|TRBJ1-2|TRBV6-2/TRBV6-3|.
CASSYREPLYYGYTF
TGTGCCAGCAGCTACAGGGAGCCCTTGTACTATGGCTACACCTTC
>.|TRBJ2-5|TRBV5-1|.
CASSLGTRLQETQYF
TGCGCCAGCAGCCTAGGGACTCGACTACAAGAGACCCAGTACTTC
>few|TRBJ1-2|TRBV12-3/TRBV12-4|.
CASSLGQTTNTF
TGTGCCAGCAGTTTAGGGCAGACAACCAACACCTTC
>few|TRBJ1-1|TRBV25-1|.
CASSDGGTRVVKAFF
TGTGCCAGCAGTGACGGCGGGACCCGGGTCGTGAAGGCTTTCTTT
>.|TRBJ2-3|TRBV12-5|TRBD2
CASGSWTSGRPGDTQYF
TGTGCTAGTGGTTCCTGGACTAGCGGGAGGCCGGGGGATACGCAGTATTTT
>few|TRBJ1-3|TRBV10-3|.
CAISPRASGNTIYF
TGTGCCATCAGTCCAAGGGCCTCTGGAAACACCATATATTTT
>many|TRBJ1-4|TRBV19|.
CASSSGTAEGVRLFF
TGTGCCAGTAGTAGCGGGACCGCGGAGGGTGTTAGACTGTTTTTT
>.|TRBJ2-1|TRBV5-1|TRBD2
CASSPVLAGGPDEQFF
TGCGCCAGCAGCCCAGTTCTAGCGGGGGGGCCCGATGAGCAGTTCTTC
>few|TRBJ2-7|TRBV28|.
CASSPRRGTALEQYF
TGTGCCAGCAGTCCACGCCGGGGGACCGCCCTGGAGCAGTACTTC
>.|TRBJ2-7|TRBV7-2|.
CASSALSWGQSYEQYF
TGTGCCAGCAGCGCCTTGTCTTGGGGGCAGTCCTACGAGCAGTACTTC
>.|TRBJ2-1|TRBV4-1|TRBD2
CASSQRGASEQFF
TGCGCCAGCAGCCAGCGGGGGGCCAGTGAGCAGTTCTTC
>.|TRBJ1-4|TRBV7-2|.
CASSLRGNEKLFF
TGTGCCAGCAGCTTGAGGGGGAATGAAAAACTGTTTTTT
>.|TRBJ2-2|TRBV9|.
CASSVTRAITGELFF
TGTGCCAGCAGCGTAACCCGGGCCATCACCGGGGAGCTGTTTTTT
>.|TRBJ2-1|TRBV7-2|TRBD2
CASSLGLAGPGEQFF
TGTGCCAGCAGCTTAGGGTTAGCGGGACCGGGGGAGCAGTTCTTC
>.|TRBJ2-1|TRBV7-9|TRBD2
CASSHLAGGHEQFF
TGTGCCAGCAGCCATCTAGCGGGAGGCCATGAGCAGTTCTTC
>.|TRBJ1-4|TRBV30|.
CAWTPQANEKLFF
TGTGCCTGGACCCCGCAGGCTAATGAAAAACTGTTTTTT
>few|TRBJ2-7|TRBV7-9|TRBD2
CASSDRLALSYEQYF
TGTGCCAGCAGCGACCGACTAGCGCTCTCCTACGAGCAGTACTTC
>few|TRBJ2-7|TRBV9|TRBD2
CASSAFPTREGGYEQYF
TGTGCCAGCAGTGCCTTCCCTACACGGGAGGGCGGGTACGAGCAGTACTTC
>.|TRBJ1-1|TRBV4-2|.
CASSQVGSTNTEAFF
TGTGCCAGCAGCCAGGTCGGTTCGACGAACACTGAAGCTTTCTTT
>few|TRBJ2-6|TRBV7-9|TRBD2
CASTAGTSGFSGANVLTF
TGTGCCAGCACCGCCGGGACTAGCGGGTTCTCTGGGGCCAACGTCCTGACTTTC
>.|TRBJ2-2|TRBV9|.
CASSVVTGLGELFF
TGTGCCAGCAGCGTCGTGACAGGTCTCGGGGAGCTGTTTTTT
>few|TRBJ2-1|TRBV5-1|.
CASSRSRTDEQFF
TGCGCCAGCAGCCGTTCGAGGACGGATGAGCAGTTCTTC
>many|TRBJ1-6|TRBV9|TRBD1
CASSPRTGVGNSPLHF
TGTGCCAGCAGCCCCCGGACAGGGGTAGGGAATTCACCCCTCCACTTT
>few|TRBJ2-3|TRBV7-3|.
CASSLIPDGRTQYF
TGTGCCAGCAGCTTAATTCCAGATGGACGGACGCAGTATTTT
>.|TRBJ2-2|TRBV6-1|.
CASLRAGELFF
TGTGCCAGCCTCAGGGCCGGGGAGCTGTTTTTT
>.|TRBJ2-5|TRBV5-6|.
CASSLEWGPLETQYF
TGTGCCAGCAGCTTGGAGTGGGGCCCTCTGGAGACCCAGTACTTC
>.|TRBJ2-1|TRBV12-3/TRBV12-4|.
CASNRIGGSYNEQFF
TGTGCCAGCAACCGAATAGGGGGCTCCTACAATGAGCAGTTCTTC
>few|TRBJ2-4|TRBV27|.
CASSLLVLGAKNIQYF
TGTGCCAGCAGTTTGCTCGTCCTAGGGGCCAAAAACATTCAGTACTTC
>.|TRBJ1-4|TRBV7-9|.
CASSHRIGGGADEKLFF
TGTGCCAGCAGCCATCGGATCGGGGGGGGTGCTGATGAAAAACTGTTTTTT
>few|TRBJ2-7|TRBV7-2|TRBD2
CASSASGRVAEQYF
TGTGCCAGCAGCGCCAGCGGGAGGGTTGCCGAGCAGTACTTC
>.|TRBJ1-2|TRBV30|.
CAWSVRHWGGAGYTF
TGTGCCTGGAGTGTACGACATTGGGGCGGAGCTGGCTACACCTTC
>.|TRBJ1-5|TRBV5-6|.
CASSKQDQPQHF
TGTGCCAGCAGCAAACAGGATCAGCCCCAGCATTTT
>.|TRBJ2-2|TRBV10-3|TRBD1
CAISEGDREPGELFF
TGTGCCATCAGTGAAGGGGACAGGGAGCCCGGGGAGCTGTTTTTT
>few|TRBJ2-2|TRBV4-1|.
CASSRRTGELFF
TGCGCCAGCAGCCGTAGAACCGGGGAGCTGTTTTTT
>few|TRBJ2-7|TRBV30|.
CAWSSGAYEQYF
TGTGCCTGGAGTTCCGGAGCCTACGAGCAGTACTTC
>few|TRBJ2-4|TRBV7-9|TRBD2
CASSPSGTRGDIQYF
TGTGCCAGCAGCCCCTCCGGGACTAGGGGAGACATTCAGTACTTC